Below are 18 T cell receptor beta chains sequenced from a single sample in a study of CD8 T cells in ankylosing spondylitis. From the 5' RACE reads, TCRdb called clonotypes with MiXCR, one entry per CDR3 protein. The data show 200,000 to 250,000 distinct CDR3 sequences, 8.2% seen once. The sequencing sample was made of blood, either unsorted or a sorted T cell fraction (not recorded which). Source of these receptors: a female donor with ankylosing spondylitis or in good health (not recorded which).

This clonotype appeared many times. The chain recombines TRBV20-1 with TRBJ2-3, with a weak D call TRBD2 (7 bases). The CDR3 is made up of 15 amino acids. CDR1 is DFQATT, CDR2 SNEGSKA, per germline (reference sequence). V lost 5 bases and J lost 5, with 20 bases in between. The CDR3 DNA reads TGCAGTGCTCAAACACCGGGGGGCGGGAGAGATACGCAGTATTTT. Translated: CSAQTPGGGRDTQYF.

This chain joins TRBV7-9 and TRBJ2-1; TRBD2 aligns across 8 bases. The germline CDR1 and CDR2 sequences are SEHNR and FQNEAQ (reference sequence). The CDR3 covers 15 residues. Germline trimming cut 7 bases from V and 9 bases from J; bases unmatched to any gene: 14. CDR3 sequence (DNA): TGTGCCAGCACCAGCGGGAGAAACCCGGAGGGTGAGCAGTTCTTC. This codes for CASTSGRNPEGEQFF.

The V and J genes are TRBV20-1 and TRBJ1-2, with D perhaps matching TRBD1 (6 bases). CDR3 length: 12 residues. The ends were cut back, 3 bases at V and 4 bases at J, with 9 bases in the middle. The V gene's germline CDR1 is DFQATT and CDR2 SNEGSKA (reference sequence). The CDR3 DNA reads TGCAGTGCTAGGGGGGACATCTATGGCTACACCTTC. It codes for CSARGDIYGYTF.

This clonotype was seen a handful of times. The chain carries TRBV28 and TRBJ1-5; TRBD1 matches at 8 bases. CDR1 is MDHEN and CDR2 is SYDVKM in the germline V gene. V shed 6 bases and J 6 bases; nucleotides not matched to a gene: 10. The CDR3 contains 15 residues. The CDR3 DNA follows: TGTGCCAGCAGCGGGCCAGGGGGCGCCGGTCAGCCCCAGCATTTT. Protein product: CASSGPGGAGQPQHF.

In its sample, this clonotype was seen many times. The J gene is TRBJ1-4, the V gene TRBV20-1, with D unclear. Germline lookup yields CDR1 DFQATT and CDR2 SNEGSKA (reference sequence). The CDR3 runs 9 residues. V was trimmed by 3 bases and J by 12 bases, leaving 5 bases between them. As DNA, the CDR3 is TGCAGTGCTAGCCCCGAACTGTTTTTT. Translating it yields CSASPELFF.

The rearrangement links TRBV28 to TRBJ2-2; possible D gene TRBD1, 6 bases. CDR3 length: 13 residues. V gave up 8 bases and J gave up 4 bases, with 11 bases separating them. The germline V gene encodes CDR1 MDHEN and CDR2 SYDVKM. The CDR3 nucleotides read TGTGCCAGCTCAGGGGTCCGCACCGGGGAGCTGTTTTTT. The encoded protein is CASSGVRTGELFF.

Many counts were recorded for this clonotype. One end of the junction varies from germline; a read error may be responsible. The J gene is TRBJ2-1, the V gene TRBV7-8; D is perhaps TRBD2 (5 bases). Germline V lookup: CDR1 SGHVS, CDR2 FQNEAQ. The CDR3 consists of 14 residues. The CDR3: CASSLAGDYNEQFF. The CDR3 DNA follows: TGTGCCAGCAGCCTAGCTGGAGACTACAATGAGCAGTTCTTC.

In its sample, this clonotype was seen many times. CDR3 nucleotide sequence: TGCAGCGTTAAACAGGGGGACGAGCAGTACTTC. Its translation is CSVKQGDEQYF. This rearrangement joins TRBV29-1 to TRBJ2-7; 8 nucleotides match TRBD1. Looked up from germline, CDR1 is SQVTM and CDR2 is ANQGSEA. This CDR3 is 11 amino acids long. With V trimmed by 5 bases and J by 5 bases, 2 bases remained unmatched.

Remarks on this clonotype: The conserved phenylalanine or tryptophan is not found at the CDR3 terminus, so this likely reflects a read error. The rearrangement joins TRBV7-9 to TRBJ2-7; TRBD1 matches 9 bases. Germline loops: CDR1 SEHNR, CDR2 FQNEAQ (reference sequence). CDR3 size: 15 residues. V was pared by 1 base and J by 3 bases, with 4 bases of the junction left unmatched. CDR3 coding DNA: TGTGCCAGCAGCTTAGAGGGGGACAGGGACTACGAGCAGTACTTG. It yields the protein CASSLEGDRDYEQYL.

This clonotype was seen at least ten times. The chain is built from TRBV12-3 or TRBV12-4 and TRBJ1-3; D unresolved. There are 13 residues in the CDR3. The ends were cut back, 5 bases at V and 3 bases at J, with 8 bases in the middle. In DNA form, the CDR3 reads TGTGCCAGCAGTCACACCGATGGAAACACCATATATTTT. Translation gives CASSHTDGNTIYF.

As regards this clonotype: A much larger clone sits a single nucleotide away, making a read error possible. The chain recombines TRBV4-3 with TRBJ2-5; D is undetermined. Germline loops: CDR1 LGHNA, CDR2 YSLEER. CDR3 size: 15 residues. The CDR3 DNA reads TGCGTCAGCAGCCAAGATAACTCGGGCTGGGAGACCCAGTACTTC. Encoded protein: CVSSQDNSGWETQYF.

This clonotype was counted between two and nine times. Mismatch with germline at one junction end may stem from a read error. The chain's CDR3 is CCAEPPGVSGSTDTQYF. CDR3 sequence (DNA): TGCTGTGCCGAGCCCCCGGGGGTTAGCGGGAGCACAGATACGCAGTATTTT. This chain joins TRBV20-1 and TRBJ2-3, with 7 bases identical to TRBD2. The germline V gene encodes CDR1 DFQATT and CDR2 SNEGSKA (reference sequence). There are 17 residues in the CDR3.

In this sample, this clonotype turned up many times. The V and J genes are TRBV9 and TRBJ2-1, with D perhaps TRBD2 (5 bases). V was clipped by 0 bases and J by 4 bases, with 8 bases between them. Germline V lookup: CDR1 SGDLS, CDR2 YYNGEE. This CDR3 region has 14 residues. CDR3 in amino acids: CASSVAGNYNEQFF. DNA for the CDR3: TGTGCCAGCAGCGTAGCCGGGAATTACAATGAGCAGTTCTTC.

In its sample, this clonotype was seen many times. The genes are TRBV23-1 and TRBJ2-5; perhaps TRBD1 as D (6 bases). TRBV23-1 is sorted into the ORF group, with uncertain function. The CDR3 is 19 amino acids. V lost 2 bases, J lost 5 bases, and 27 bases lay in between. In DNA, the CDR3 is TGCGCCAGCAGTCAAACCCCCCACAGGGATGCAAGAATAAGGGAGACCCAGTACTTC. Residues: CASSQTPHRDARIRETQYF.

The table lists this clonotype with many counts. The gene calls are TRBV9 and TRBJ2-3; 13 bases align to TRBD2. Germline V lookup: CDR1 SGDLS, CDR2 YYNGEE. V lost 4 bases and J lost 5; bases outside the gene matches: 7. This CDR3 is built from 16 residues. For the CDR3, the DNA is TGTGCCAGCAGCCAGGGACTAGCGGGATATGTAGATACGCAGTATTTT. Translated, it gives CASSQGLAGYVDTQYF. Variable domain in full (rest from reference TRBV9 and TRBJ2-3): DSGVTQTPKHLITATGQRVTLRCSPRSGDLSVYWYQQSLDQGLQFLIQYYNGEERAKGNILERFSAQQFPDLHSELNLSSLELGDSALYFCASSQGLAGYVDTQYFGPGTRLTVL.

In this sample, this clonotype turned up many times. The chain is built from TRBV29-1 and TRBJ2-3; D is possibly TRBD2 (5 bases). The germline gives CDR1 SQVTM, CDR2 ANQGSEA. This CDR3 comprises 13 residues. The V end lost 3 bases, the J end lost 4 bases, and 11 bases lay between the germline ends. The CDR3 sequence: CSVEALAADTQYF. CDR3 in DNA: TGCAGCGTTGAGGCCCTAGCCGCAGATACGCAGTATTTT.

This clonotype was counted ten times or more. This chain connects TRBV5-1 to TRBJ1-1; no clear D gene. The CDR3 totals 13 residues. V lost 5 bases and J 3 bases, leaving 11 bases between the germline ends. Germline loops: CDR1 SGHRS, CDR2 YFSETQ. CDR3 coding DNA: TGCGCCAGCAGGCTAGCCAAGGACACTGAAGCTTTCTTT. Translation gives CASRLAKDTEAFF.

This clonotype appeared many times. The chain couples TRBV12-3 or TRBV12-4 to TRBJ2-5, with D perhaps matching TRBD2 (5 bases). Trimming removed 4 bases from V and 3 bases from J, with 27 bases in between. CDR3 length: 19 amino acids. The CDR3 region is CASSSTNGFELRVKETQYF. Written as DNA, the CDR3 is TGTGCCAGCAGTTCCACTAACGGATTTGAGCTGAGGGTAAAAGAGACCCAGTACTTC.